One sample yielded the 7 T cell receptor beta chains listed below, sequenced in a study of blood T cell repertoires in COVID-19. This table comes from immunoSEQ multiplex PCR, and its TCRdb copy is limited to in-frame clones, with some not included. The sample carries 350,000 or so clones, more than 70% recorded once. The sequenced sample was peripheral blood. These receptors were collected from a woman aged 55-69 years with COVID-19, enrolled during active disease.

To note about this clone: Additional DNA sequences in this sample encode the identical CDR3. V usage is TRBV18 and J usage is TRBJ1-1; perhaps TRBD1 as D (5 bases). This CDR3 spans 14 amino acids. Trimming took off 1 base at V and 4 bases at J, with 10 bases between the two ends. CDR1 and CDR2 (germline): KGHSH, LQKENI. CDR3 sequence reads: CASSPQGSGTEAFF. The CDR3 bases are TGTGCCAGCTCACCACAGGGGTCGGGCACTGAAGCTTTCTTT.

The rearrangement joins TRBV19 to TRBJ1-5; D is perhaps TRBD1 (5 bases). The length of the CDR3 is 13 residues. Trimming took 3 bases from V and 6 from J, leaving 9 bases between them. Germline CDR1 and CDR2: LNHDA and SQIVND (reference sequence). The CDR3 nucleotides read TGTGCCAGTAGTATCAGGGTAAGTCAGCCCCAGCATTTT. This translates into CASSIRVSQPQHF.

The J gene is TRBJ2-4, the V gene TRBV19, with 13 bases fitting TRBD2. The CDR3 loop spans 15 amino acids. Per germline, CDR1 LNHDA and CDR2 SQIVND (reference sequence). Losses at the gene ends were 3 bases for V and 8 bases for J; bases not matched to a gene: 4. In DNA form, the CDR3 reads TGTGCCAGTAGTATCCCGGGACTAGCGGGGCACATTCAGTACTTC. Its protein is CASSIPGLAGHIQYF.

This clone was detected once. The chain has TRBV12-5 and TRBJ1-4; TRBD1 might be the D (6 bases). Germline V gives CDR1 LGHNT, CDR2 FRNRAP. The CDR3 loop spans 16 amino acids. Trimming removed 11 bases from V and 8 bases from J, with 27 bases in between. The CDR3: CADQKPSGLGGEKLFF. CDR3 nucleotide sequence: TGTGCTGACCAAAAACCCTCCGGACTTGGGGGCGAAAAACTGTTTTTT.

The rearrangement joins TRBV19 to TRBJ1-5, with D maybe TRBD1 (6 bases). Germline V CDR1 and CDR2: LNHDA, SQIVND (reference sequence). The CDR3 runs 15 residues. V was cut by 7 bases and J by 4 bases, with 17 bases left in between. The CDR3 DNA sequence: TGTGCCAGTACTTCGACAGGTACCGCAAATCAGCCCCAGCATTTT. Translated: CASTSTGTANQPQHF.

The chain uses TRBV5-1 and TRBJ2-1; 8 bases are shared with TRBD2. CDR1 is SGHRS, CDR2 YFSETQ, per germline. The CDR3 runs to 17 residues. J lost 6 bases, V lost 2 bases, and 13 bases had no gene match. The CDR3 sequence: CASSFTPFSGGRNEQFF. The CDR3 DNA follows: TGCGCCAGCAGCTTCACCCCTTTCAGCGGGGGACGCAATGAGCAGTTCTTC. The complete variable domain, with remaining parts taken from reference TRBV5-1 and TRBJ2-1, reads KAGVTQTPRYLIKTRGQQVTLSCSPISGHRSVSWYQQTPGQGLQFLFEYFSETQRNKGNFPGRFSGRQFSNSRSEMNVSTLELGDSALYLCASSFTPFSGGRNEQFFGPGTRLTVL.

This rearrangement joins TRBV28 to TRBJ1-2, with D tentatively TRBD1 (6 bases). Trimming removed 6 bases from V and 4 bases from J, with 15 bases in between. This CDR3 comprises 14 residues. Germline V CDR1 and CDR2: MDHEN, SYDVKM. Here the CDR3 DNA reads TGTGCCAGCAGCGATCCCGGACAGCTCTATGGCTACACCTTC. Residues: CASSDPGQLYGYTF.